The next 26 T cell receptor beta chains were all read from a single sample in a study of T cell changes during pregnancy in multiple sclerosis. Repertoires were generated with immunoSEQ multiplex PCR, while TCRdb's copy carries only in-frame clones and drops some. Of 55,000 to 85,000 clones detected, approximately 94% appear once; the ten largest clones hold about 0.61%. The sample was peripheral blood, taken in the third trimester of pregnancy. The source is a female donor with multiple sclerosis, enrolled in a pregnancy study.

The CDR3 reads CASSRTANQPQHF. The CDR3 DNA sequence: TGTGCCAGCAGCCGGACAGCTAATCAGCCCCAGCATTTT. V is TRBV5-6 and J is TRBJ1-5, with D perhaps TRBD1 (6 bases). V lost 4 bases, J lost 4 bases, and 9 bases lay in between. Germline CDR1 is SGHDT and CDR2 is YYEEEE. CDR3 length equals 13 residues.

This chain links TRBV5-8 with TRBJ2-7, with D perhaps matching TRBD2 (5 bases). The CDR3 totals 15 residues. Germline-derived CDR1 and CDR2 are SGHTS and YDEGEE. The V end was cut by 0 bases, the J end by 2 bases, with 12 bases between. The chain's CDR3 is CASSLAGLAAYEQYF. CDR3 bases: TGTGCCAGCAGCTTGGCTGGTCTAGCCGCCTACGAGCAGTACTTC.

The rearrangement joins TRBV5-8 to TRBJ2-7; TRBD1 matches 7 bases. In germline, CDR1 is SGHTS, CDR2 YDEGEE. Trimming cost V 0 bases and J 5 bases; bases outside gene matches: 8. The CDR3 has 15 amino acids. The CDR3 loop reads CASSLGQGWSHEQYF. CDR3 coding DNA: TGTGCCAGCAGCTTGGGACAGGGTTGGAGTCACGAGCAGTACTTC.

The chain employs TRBV14 and TRBJ1-1; D possibly corresponds to TRBD1 (6 bases). The CDR3 runs 14 residues. Trimming took off 1 base at V and 1 base at J, with 7 bases between the two ends. Germline V CDR1 and CDR2: SGHDN, FVKESK. CDR3 region: CASSQVTGNTEAFF. DNA of the CDR3: TGTGCCAGCAGCCAAGTGACAGGGAACACTGAAGCTTTCTTT.

V and J are TRBV7-3 and TRBJ1-2, with a weak D call TRBD1 (5 bases). This CDR3 has 15 amino acids. Germline V CDR1 and CDR2: SGHTA, FQGTGA. V was pared by 0 bases and J by 4 bases, with 12 bases between. CDR3 in DNA: TGTGCCAGCAGCTTAACGGGACCCGGGGGCTATGGCTACACCTTC. This encodes CASSLTGPGGYGYTF.

The rearrangement links TRBV6-5 to TRBJ2-7, with 10 bases lining up with TRBD1. J was trimmed by 3 bases and V by 0 bases; bases with no gene match: 2. Germline CDR1 MNHEY, CDR2 SVGAGI. The length of the CDR3 is 15 residues. The CDR3 DNA reads TGTGCCAGCAGTTACTCCGGGACAGGGGTCTACGAGCAGTACTTC. Its protein is CASSYSGTGVYEQYF.

This chain connects TRBV5-5 to TRBJ2-3; TRBD2 aligns across 14 bases. The germline CDR1 and CDR2 sequences are SGHKS and YYEKEE (reference sequence). V was clipped by 5 bases and J by 8 bases; unmatched bases: 7. CDR3 length: 15 residues. The CDR3 DNA sequence: TGTGCCAGCAGTCGACTAGCGGGGGGGCCGGGTACGCAGTATTTT. Protein: CASSRLAGGPGTQYF.

This chain uses TRBV7-2 with TRBJ2-3; TRBD2 might be the D (5 bases). The CDR3 runs 12 residues. Germline lookup yields CDR1 SGHTA and CDR2 FQGNSA. Trimming cost V 5 bases and J 4 bases, with 7 bases left between them. The CDR3 here is CASSPAADTQYF. CDR3 DNA sequence: TGTGCCAGCAGCCCAGCGGCAGATACGCAGTATTTT.

The genes are TRBV27 and TRBJ2-5; 9 bases agree with TRBD1. The CDR3 covers 14 residues. Germline CDR1 MNHEY, CDR2 SMNVEV (reference sequence). V trimming: 5 bases; J trimming: 6 bases; junction bases outside the gene matches: 7. This CDR3 reads CASSLPGQGKTQYF. In DNA, the CDR3 is TGTGCCAGCAGTCTTCCCGGACAGGGGAAGACCCAGTACTTC.

This sequence joins TRBV7-6 and TRBJ2-1; 8 bases fit TRBD2. Germline loops: CDR1 SGHVS, CDR2 FNYEAQ. The length of the CDR3 is 18 residues. J gave up 5 bases and V 1 base, and 13 bases lay outside the gene matches. This chain's CDR3 is CASSLEGSSGGRHNEQFF. CDR3 sequence (DNA): TGTGCCAGCAGCTTAGAAGGGTCATCGGGGGGGCGGCACAATGAGCAGTTCTTC.

The rearrangement joins TRBV7-3 to TRBJ1-2; D remains unclear. V gave up 5 bases and J gave up 5 bases, with 15 bases separating them. The CDR3 contains 14 residues. The V gene's germline CDR1 is SGHTA and CDR2 FQGTGA. This chain's CDR3 is CASSPSGSPYGYTF. CDR3 DNA sequence: TGTGCCAGCAGCCCCTCGGGGAGCCCTTATGGCTACACCTTC.

The rearrangement uses TRBV4-3 and TRBJ2-5, with 8 bases aligning to TRBD2. The CDR3 spans 17 residues. After removal of 4 bases from V and 5 bases from J, the junction contained 15 bases not matched to a gene. Germline CDR1 and CDR2: LGHNA and YSLEER. The CDR3 loop reads CASSPGAGTRGRETQYF. The CDR3, as DNA: TGCGCCAGCAGCCCTGGGGCCGGGACTAGGGGGAGGGAGACCCAGTACTTC.

The genes are TRBV4-3 and TRBJ1-4; the D gene is possibly TRBD1 (5 bases). V dropped 1 base and J dropped 8 bases, with 11 bases sitting between them. This CDR3 region has 14 residues. Germline CDR1 reads LGHNA; CDR2 reads YSLEER. CDR3 amino acids: CASSQAGQAEKLFF. The CDR3 DNA follows: TGCGCCAGCAGCCAAGCCGGACAAGCGGAAAAACTGTTTTTT.

The chain links TRBV7-8 to TRBJ2-7, with TRBD1 as a possible D gene (5 bases). CDR1 and CDR2 from the germline V gene are SGHVS and FQNEAQ. This CDR3 comprises 11 residues. With 5 bases removed from V and 4 bases from J, the gap between germline ends came to 6 bases. The CDR3 nucleotides read TGTGCCAGCAGCCCAGGGTACGAGCAGTACTTC. The encoded protein is CASSPGYEQYF.

The chain uses TRBV18 and TRBJ1-2; D might be TRBD1 (5 bases). The CDR3 extends over 14 amino acids. V dropped 3 bases and J dropped 4 bases, with 12 bases sitting between them. Germline lookup yields CDR1 KGHSH and CDR2 LQKENI. The CDR3 DNA reads TGTGCCAGCTCACCGGAGGGGAGGATCTATGGCTACACCTTC. This translates into CASSPEGRIYGYTF.

V and J are TRBV7-8 and TRBJ2-7, with D possibly TRBD1 on 6 matching bases. This CDR3 comprises 16 residues. Germline V gene sequence: CDR1 SGHVS, CDR2 FQNEAQ. V was trimmed by 1 base and J by 5 bases, leaving 18 bases between them. The CDR3 DNA sequence: TGTGCCAGCAGCTTAGTCCTATCGAACAGGGCCCACGAGCAGTACTTC. Encoded protein: CASSLVLSNRAHEQYF.

V gene TRBV7-7 combines with J gene TRBJ2-7; 7 nucleotides agree with TRBD2. The length of the CDR3 is 14 residues. Germline V gene lookup returns CDR1 SSHAT and CDR2 FNYEAQ (reference sequence). The J segment lost 6 bases and the V segment lost 5 bases, leaving 10 bases of the junction unmatched. The CDR3 loop reads CASSPAGRLGEQYF. CDR3 DNA: TGTGCCAGCAGCCCGGCCGGGAGGCTTGGCGAGCAGTACTTC.

The V and J genes are TRBV30 and TRBJ2-1; D remains unclear. The CDR3 runs 11 residues. Germline values: CDR1 GTSNPN, CDR2 SVGIG (reference sequence). Trimming stripped 7 bases from V and 5 bases from J, with 9 bases between. The CDR3: CALSVDNEQFF. The CDR3 nucleotides are TGTGCCTTATCGGTGGACAATGAGCAGTTCTTC.

This chain joins TRBV7-6 and TRBJ2-3; D unresolved. Per germline, CDR1 SGHVS and CDR2 FNYEAQ. This CDR3 region has 14 residues. V lost 1 base to trimming and J lost 3 bases, with 8 bases between them. CDR3 DNA sequence: TGTGCCAGCAGCTTAGGGCCTAGGACAGATACGCAGTATTTT. This translates into CASSLGPRTDTQYF.

The chain combines TRBV7-9 with TRBJ1-6, with unresolved D. CDR3 length: 14 residues. V was trimmed by 3 bases and J by 1 base, leaving 4 bases between them. From germline, CDR1 is SEHNR and CDR2 FQNEAQ (reference sequence). CDR3 sequence (DNA): TGTGCCAGCAGCTTGGAGTCCTATAATTCACCCCTCCACTTT. As protein: CASSLESYNSPLHF.

This chain connects TRBV27 to TRBJ2-2; D is unclear. Trimming took off 4 bases at V and 4 bases at J, with 7 bases between the two ends. Germline lookup yields CDR1 MNHEY and CDR2 SMNVEV (reference sequence). CDR3 length: 13 amino acids. The CDR3 nucleotides read TGTGCCAGCAGTTCCAGGTTCACCGGGGAGCTGTTTTTT. It encodes CASSSRFTGELFF.

The chain combines TRBV7-6 with TRBJ1-2; D may be TRBD1 (6 bases). The CDR3 consists of 16 residues. Germline loops: CDR1 SGHVS, CDR2 FNYEAQ. The V end was cut by 5 bases, the J end by 4 bases, with 20 bases between. CDR3 sequence (DNA): TGTGCCAGCAGCCGGGACATCTCGCCTCGTCTCTATGGCTACACCTTC. This codes for CASSRDISPRLYGYTF.

The chain joins TRBV27 to TRBJ1-6, with 8 nucleotides matching TRBD1. Looked up from germline, CDR1 is MNHEY and CDR2 is SMNVEV (reference sequence). V trimming: 4 bases; J trimming: 9 bases; junction bases outside the gene matches: 5. This CDR3 spans 14 amino acids. CDR3 nucleotide sequence: TGTGCCAGCAGTTCTGACAGGGGAAGTTCACCCCTCCACTTT. This translates into CASSSDRGSSPLHF.

The J gene is TRBJ2-3, the V gene TRBV11-3; D possibly corresponds to TRBD2 (6 bases). Germline assignment: CDR1 SGHNT and CDR2 YENEEA. The CDR3 loop spans 17 amino acids. V was cut by 1 base and J by 4 bases, with 18 bases left in between. The CDR3 region has the DNA TGTGCCAGCAGCTTAGGCCCTGGCACTTGGGGGGCAGATACGCAGTATTTT. As protein: CASSLGPGTWGADTQYF.

The chain has TRBV4-1 and TRBJ2-5; TRBD2 is a possible D gene (6 bases). CDR1 and CDR2 (germline): MGHRA, YSYEKL. This CDR3 comprises 16 residues. The V gene lost 1 base and the J gene lost 5 bases, with 17 bases spanning the gap. CDR3 sequence reads: CASSQGGLAWRETQYF. DNA of the CDR3: TGCGCCAGCAGCCAAGGTGGTCTAGCGTGGCGGGAGACCCAGTACTTC.

This chain joins TRBV9 and TRBJ2-6; maybe TRBD2 (5 bases). From germline, CDR1 is SGDLS and CDR2 YYNGEE. The CDR3 is made up of 16 amino acids. The V gene lost 4 bases and the J gene lost 2 bases, with 13 bases spanning the gap. The chain's CDR3 is CASSPHRRPGANVLTF. The CDR3 DNA follows: TGTGCCAGCAGCCCACACCGGAGGCCTGGGGCCAACGTCCTGACTTTC.